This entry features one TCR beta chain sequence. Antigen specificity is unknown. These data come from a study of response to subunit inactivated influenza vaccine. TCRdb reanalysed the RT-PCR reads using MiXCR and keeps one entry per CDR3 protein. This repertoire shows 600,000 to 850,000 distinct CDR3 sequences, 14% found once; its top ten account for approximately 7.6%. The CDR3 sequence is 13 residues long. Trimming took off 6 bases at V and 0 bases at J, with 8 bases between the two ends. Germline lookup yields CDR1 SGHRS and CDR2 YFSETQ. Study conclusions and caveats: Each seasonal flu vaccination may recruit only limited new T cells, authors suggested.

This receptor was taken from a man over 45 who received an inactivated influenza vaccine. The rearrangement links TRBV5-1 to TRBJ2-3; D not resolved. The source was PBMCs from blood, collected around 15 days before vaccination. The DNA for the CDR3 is TGCGCCAGCACCCCGGGTAGCACAGATACGCAGTATTTT. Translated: CASTPGSTDTQYF.